Listed below are T cell receptor beta chains from one sample, sequenced in a study of cytomegalovirus exposure and HLA in healthy donors. Libraries were prepared by immunoSEQ multiplex PCR; TCRdb keeps only in-frame clonotypes and omits some of them. The top ten clones hold roughly 6% of a sample with 75,000 to 95,000 clones, less than 65% of them seen once. What was sequenced was PBMCs. These receptors were taken from a woman aged 30 to 39 in good health and CMV-seronegative. Both conserved end residues are trimmed from each CDR3. Each record gives: J gene, V gene, CDR3 length, CDR3 protein.

TRBJ1-1	TRBV4-1	13	ASSQGDRGDTEAF
TRBJ1-5	TRBV19	12	ASTKQGSNQPQH
TRBJ2-3	TRBV5-1	13	ASSWIAGSTDTQY
TRBJ2-1	TRBV7-9	12	ASGGGGPHNEQF
TRBJ1-4	TRBV18	15	ASSRQGPLATNEKLF
TRBJ2-5	TRBV2	11	ASRTGGGETQY
TRBJ2-2	TRBV6-6	11	ASGSTSFGELF
TRBJ2-1	TRBV29-1	12	SVAGTSGRNEQF
TRBJ2-6	TRBV6-1	14	ASSEALASGANVLT
TRBJ2-3	TRBV5-1	11	ASSSTVPDTQY
TRBJ2-7	TRBV30	10	AWSSPVYEQY
TRBJ2-5	TRBV5-1	10	ASSWDKETQY
TRBJ2-7	TRBV6-5	13	ASSYSRAPTYEQY
TRBJ1-2	TRBV28	16	ASSFLGSGAISLYGYT
TRBJ1-5	TRBV10-2	12	ASSDIFSNQPQH
TRBJ2-7	TRBV5-4	14	ASSGGLSRPSYEQY
TRBJ1-2	TRBV28	13	ASSTAGTDARGYT
TRBJ1-1	TRBV29-1	10	TAKEVGTEAF
TRBJ2-4	TRBV2	14	ASSGLAIIAKNIQY
TRBJ1-1	TRBV5-1	14	ASSLLWGDRNTEAF
TRBJ2-1	TRBV2	14	ASSGGGRAAYNEQF
TRBJ2-6	TRBV5-6	13	ASEQASSGANVLT
TRBJ1-2	TRBV2	13	ASSDYPGVILGYT
TRBJ2-7	TRBV5-4	12	ASSFGQGRQEQY
TRBJ2-7	TRBV6-1	11	ASSEFPEESWY
TRBJ1-1	TRBV18	10	ASSPLIGEAF
TRBJ2-7	TRBV7-7	11	ASSLAGGYEQY
TRBJ1-2	TRBV27	10	ASKTGNYGYT
TRBJ2-5	TRBV10-2	10	ASTEGLETQY
TRBJ2-5	TRBV27	12	ASSWTGGKETQY
TRBJ1-5	TRBV2	11	ASARQVNQPQH
TRBJ2-7	TRBV7-2	13	ASSPQVGQLKGQY
TRBJ2-7	TRBV19	13	ASSIYLAGVYEQY
TRBJ1-4	TRBV15	14	ATSRDWGRTNEKLF
TRBJ2-7	TRBV2	11	ASSQRRPYEQY
TRBJ1-1	TRBV4-2	14	ASSQGPGGTDTEAF
TRBJ2-1	TRBV29-1	10	SVENPGGVEF
TRBJ2-2	TRBV5-1	12	ASSLVPGTGELF
TRBJ1-2	TRBV19	13	ASSISHRGSDGYT